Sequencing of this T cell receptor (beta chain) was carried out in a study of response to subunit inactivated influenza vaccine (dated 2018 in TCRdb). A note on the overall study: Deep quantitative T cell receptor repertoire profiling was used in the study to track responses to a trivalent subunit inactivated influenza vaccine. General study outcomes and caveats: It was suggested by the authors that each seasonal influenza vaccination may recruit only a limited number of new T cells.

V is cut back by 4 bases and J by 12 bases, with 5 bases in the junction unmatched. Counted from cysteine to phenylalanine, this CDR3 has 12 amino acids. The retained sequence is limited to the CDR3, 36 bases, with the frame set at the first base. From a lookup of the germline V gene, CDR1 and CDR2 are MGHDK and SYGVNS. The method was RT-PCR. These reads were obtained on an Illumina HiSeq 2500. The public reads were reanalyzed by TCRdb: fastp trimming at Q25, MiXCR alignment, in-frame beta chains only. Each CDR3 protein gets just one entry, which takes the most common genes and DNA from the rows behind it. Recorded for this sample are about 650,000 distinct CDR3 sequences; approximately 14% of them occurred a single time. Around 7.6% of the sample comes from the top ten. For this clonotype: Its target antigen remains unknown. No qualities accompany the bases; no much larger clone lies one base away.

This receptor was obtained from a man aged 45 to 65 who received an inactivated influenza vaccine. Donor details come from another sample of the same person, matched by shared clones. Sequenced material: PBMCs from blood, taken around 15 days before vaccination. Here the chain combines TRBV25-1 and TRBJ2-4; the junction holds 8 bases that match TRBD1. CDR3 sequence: CASSGGDRHQYF. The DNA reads TGTGCCAGCAGTGGGGGGGACAGGCATCAGTACTTC.